The rows below give T cell receptor beta chains drawn from one sample of a study of CD8 T cells in Susac syndrome. TCRdb recomputed calls from the immunoSEQ multiplex PCR reads with MiXCR, one row per CDR3 protein. The sample shows a few hundred thousand distinct CDR3 sequences, 95% of them seen only once. The sequenced sample was CD4+ T cells from PBMCs. These receptor sequences come from a human donor with multiple sclerosis. Both conserved end residues are part of each CDR3. Fields, in order: clone size, V gene, D gene, J gene, CDR3 DNA, CDR3 protein. A D gene is named only where the DNA matches it firmly. Some rows have no size entry. The others give once, few or many, or a class for an expanded clone.

NA	TRBV7-3	NA	TRBJ2-3	TGTGCCAGCAGCTTACGCGGGGTTAGCACAGATACGCAGTATTTT	CASSLRGVSTDTQYF
NA	TRBV25-1	NA	TRBJ2-2	TGTGCCAGCAGTGAATATAAGGGACGCCAGAACACCGGGGAGCTGTTTTTT	CASSEYKGRQNTGELFF
NA	TRBV2	NA	TRBJ2-2	TGTGCCAGCAGGGAAGCAGGGGTTGGATTCACCGGGGAGCTGTTTTTT	CASREAGVGFTGELFF
NA	TRBV19	NA	TRBJ1-2	TGTGCCACCGGGGGACGGGACTATGGCTACACCTTC	CATGGRDYGYTF
NA	TRBV29-1	NA	TRBJ2-3	TGCAGCGCTTCCCGGACGGTTAGCACAGATACGCAGTATTTT	CSASRTVSTDTQYF
NA	TRBV5-6	NA	TRBJ2-1	TGTGCCAGCAGCCGGGAGGCGGGGGCTAGCTACAATGAGCAGTTCTTC	CASSREAGASYNEQFF
NA	TRBV12-5	NA	TRBJ2-2	TGTGCTAGTGCTTTGGGGAGCACCGGGGAGCTGTTTTTT	CASALGSTGELFF
NA	TRBV20-1	NA	TRBJ1-2	TGCAGTGCTACAGAGAGTAACTATGGCTACACCTTC	CSATESNYGYTF
once	TRBV30	NA	TRBJ1-6	TGTGCCTGGACCTCCCAGTGGGATTCACCCCTCCACTTT	CAWTSQWDSPLHF
NA	TRBV6-2/TRBV6-3	NA	TRBJ2-7	TGTGCCAGCACCTGGTCGGGAGCGTTCGACGAGCAGTACTTC	CASTWSGAFDEQYF
NA	TRBV6-5	NA	TRBJ2-7	TGTGCCAGCACCTCGGGCCGGGACTACGAGCAGTACTTC	CASTSGRDYEQYF
NA	TRBV2	NA	TRBJ2-3	TGTGCCAGCAGTGAAGCCGAACGGGGCGCAGATACGCAGTATTTT	CASSEAERGADTQYF
NA	TRBV7-7	NA	TRBJ2-1	TGTGCTAGCAGTCGGGCTGGAGGTCTGCAGTTCTTC	CASSRAGGLQFF
NA	TRBV27	TRBD1	TRBJ2-3	TGTGCCAGCAGTGCCGGACAGGGCGGGATCACAGATACGCAGTATTTT	CASSAGQGGITDTQYF
NA	TRBV30	NA	TRBJ1-1	TGTGCCTGGGCGGGAGCATGGAACACTGAAGCTTTCTTT	CAWAGAWNTEAFF
NA	TRBV6-1	NA	TRBJ1-5	TGTGCCAGCAGTGAAGCAAAAGGCCTCGATCAGCCCCAGCATTTT	CASSEAKGLDQPQHF
many	TRBV3-1	NA	TRBJ1-1	TGTGCCAGCAGCCTGAACACTGAAGCTTTCTTT	CASSLNTEAFF
NA	TRBV27	NA	TRBJ1-5	TGTGCCAGCAGTTCGGGACGCCTGGACGGGCCCCAGCATTTT	CASSSGRLDGPQHF
NA	TRBV7-7	NA	TRBJ2-3	TGTGCTAGCAGCTTAATTAGCACAGATACGCAGTATTTT	CASSLISTDTQYF
few	TRBV20-1	NA	TRBJ1-2	TGCAGTGCTAGAGATCCCAACAGGGCCAACTATGGCTACACCTTC	CSARDPNRANYGYTF
NA	TRBV6-5	TRBD2	TRBJ2-1	TGTGCCATCGGGACTAGCGGGGGCAATGAGCAGTTCTTC	CAIGTSGGNEQFF
NA	TRBV20-1	TRBD1	TRBJ2-7	TGCAGTGCTGACTCCGGGACAGGGGCCCACGAGCAGTACTTC	CSADSGTGAHEQYF
NA	TRBV3-1	NA	TRBJ2-5	TGTGCCAGCAGCCAACATTCAGAAGAAGCGACCCAGTACTTC	CASSQHSEEATQYF
NA	TRBV11-2	TRBD2	TRBJ2-3	TGTGCCAGCAGCACAAGCGGGGGCCGTACAGATACGCAGTATTTT	CASSTSGGRTDTQYF
NA	TRBV30	NA	TRBJ1-1	TGTGCCTGGAGTCGAGTTGATTGGGCTGAAGCTTTCTTT	CAWSRVDWAEAFF
NA	TRBV5-4	NA	TRBJ1-1	TGTGCCAGCAGTCTGGAACCAGGGAAGGATGAAGCTTTCTTT	CASSLEPGKDEAFF
NA	TRBV6-2/TRBV6-3	TRBD1	TRBJ1-5	TGTGCCAGCAGTACGACAGGGAGCCGCAATCAGCCCCAGCATTTT	CASSTTGSRNQPQHF
NA	TRBV5-5	TRBD1	TRBJ1-6	TGTGCCAGCAGCAGCAGGGTAACGACAGGGGATTCACCCCTCCACTTT	CASSSRVTTGDSPLHF
NA	TRBV29-1	NA	TRBJ1-1	TGCAGCGGACGCCAGGGGATGAACACTGAAGCTTTCTTT	CSGRQGMNTEAFF
NA	TRBV24-1	TRBD1	TRBJ2-3	TGTGCCACCAGTGATAGACAGGGCTCCACAGATACGCAGTATTTT	CATSDRQGSTDTQYF
few	TRBV7-3	TRBD1	TRBJ2-7	TGTGCCAGCAGCCCCCGACAGGGTGCGTACGAGCAGTACTTC	CASSPRQGAYEQYF
NA	TRBV3-1	NA	TRBJ1-6	TGTGCCAGCAGCCAAGACGGACTCTCCCTCCACTTT	CASSQDGLSLHF
NA	TRBV13	NA	TRBJ2-1	TGTGCCAGCAGCGTAAAGCAGGGTACGGATGAGCAGTTCTTC	CASSVKQGTDEQFF
NA	TRBV7-9	NA	TRBJ1-6	TGTGCCAGCAGCTATGGCGACCCACCCCTCCACTTT	CASSYGDPPLHF
NA	TRBV6-6	NA	TRBJ2-7	TGTGCCAGCACCACAGAAAACGGCGGGGTTGTCTACGAGCAGTACTTC	CASTTENGGVVYEQYF
NA	TRBV29-1	NA	TRBJ2-3	TGCAGCCTCCGGGGTAGCACAGATACGCAGTATTTT	CSLRGSTDTQYF
NA	TRBV23-1	NA	TRBJ2-7	TGCGCCGCTGATGGGGCCCGAAAGGGGGAGCAGTACTTC	CAADGARKGEQYF
NA	TRBV30	NA	TRBJ1-2	TGTGCCTGGAGGCCCGGGACCGTATCTAACTATGGCTACACCTTC	CAWRPGTVSNYGYTF
NA	TRBV27	NA	TRBJ2-7	TGTGCCAGCAGACCAATTGCCGACAGGACCCCCTACGAGCAGTACTTC	CASRPIADRTPYEQYF
NA	TRBV20-1	NA	TRBJ1-2	TGCAGTGCTACCGCCGGGGAAGGTAGTATAGGTGGCTACACCTTC	CSATAGEGSIGGYTF
NA	TRBV6-2/TRBV6-3	NA	TRBJ1-2	TGTGCCAGCAACCCACTAGGCGAAGGGGCGTTGAGCTATGGCTACACCTTC	CASNPLGEGALSYGYTF